A single sample gave rise to the 25 T cell receptor beta chains below, sequenced in a study of blood T cell repertoires in COVID-19. This table comes from immunoSEQ multiplex PCR, and its TCRdb copy is limited to in-frame clones, with some not included. The sample holds 300,000 or so clones; 65% to 90% are singletons and the top ten take roughly 4%. Sequenced material: PBMCs or T cells enriched from blood (not recorded which). The receptors shown here come from a woman aged 40 to 55 with acute COVID-19.

This chain joins TRBV12-3 or TRBV12-4 and TRBJ1-3; the D is unclear. Deletions cut 6 bases from V and 1 base from J, with 4 bases between. The CDR3 has 12 residues. Here the CDR3 DNA reads TGTGCCAGCAGCTATTCTGGAAACACCATATATTTT. It yields the protein CASSYSGNTIYF.

The count of this clone is one. V is TRBV4-1 and J is TRBJ2-3; D might be TRBD2 (5 bases). There are 17 residues in the CDR3. Germline V lookup: CDR1 MGHRA, CDR2 YSYEKL. V lost 3 bases to trimming and J lost 4 bases, with 20 bases between them. CDR3 sequence reads: CASSQDSRGSRADTQYF. The CDR3 DNA reads as TGCGCCAGCAGCCAGGACTCGAGAGGTTCTCGGGCAGATACGCAGTATTTT.

V and J are TRBV14 and TRBJ2-5, with 7 bases identical to TRBD2. The V segment lost 7 bases and the J segment 4 bases; nucleotides outside the gene matches: 6. The CDR3 loop spans 13 amino acids. The germline V gene encodes CDR1 SGHDN and CDR2 FVKESK. The CDR3 region has the DNA TGTGCCAGCAAGGCCTTAGCGGGAGAGACCCAGTACTTC. Its protein product is CASKALAGETQYF. The full variable domain, in which reference TRBV14 and TRBJ2-5 provide the parts outside the CDR3, is EAGVTQFPSHSVIEKGQTVTLRCDPISGHDNLYWYRRVMGKEIKFLLHFVKESKQDESGMPNNRFLAERTGGTYSTLKVQPAELEDSGVYFCASKALAGETQYFGPGTRLLVL.

The chain links TRBV29-1 to TRBJ1-4; the match to TRBD1 covers 9 bases. The germline CDR1 and CDR2 sequences are SQVTM and ANQGSEA. The CDR3 totals 14 residues. The V and J ends lost 6 bases and 1 base, in that order; junction bases with no gene match: 3. As DNA, the CDR3 is TGCAGCGTCACAGGGGGCGAAACTAATGAAAAACTGTTTTTT. This gives the protein CSVTGGETNEKLFF.

V is TRBV9 and J is TRBJ2-1; D is unresolved. CDR1 and CDR2 (germline): SGDLS, YYNGEE. The CDR3 has 12 amino acids. Trimming took 4 bases from V and 12 from J, leaving 14 bases between them. CDR3 DNA sequence: TGTGCCAGCAGCTCACTTACTACCGCGCAGTTCTTC. It yields the protein CASSSLTTAQFF.

The table lists this clone with a few counts. The J gene is TRBJ1-2, the V gene TRBV6-2 or TRBV6-3; perhaps TRBD1 as D (6 bases). CDR3 length: 18 amino acids. V lost 0 bases, J lost 4 bases, and 21 bases lay in between. Germline V gene data show CDR1 as MNHEY and CDR2 as SVGEGT. CDR3 in amino acids: CASSYSYQGSRNIYGYTF. DNA for the CDR3: TGTGCCAGCAGTTACTCGTATCAGGGGTCAAGAAACATCTATGGCTACACCTTC.

This clone was seen just once. This chain uses TRBV27 with TRBJ2-5; D perhaps matches TRBD2 (5 bases). Trimming took 8 bases from V and 5 from J, leaving 15 bases between them. In germline, CDR1 is MNHEY, CDR2 SMNVEV (reference sequence). This CDR3 is 13 amino acids long. The CDR3 reads CASSPGRGETQYF. The CDR3 nucleotides read TGTGCCAGCTCCCCCGGAAGAGGGGAGACCCAGTACTTC.

The chain recombines TRBV6-4 with TRBJ2-2, with 7 bases aligning to TRBD1. V shed 0 bases, J shed 4 bases, and the junction held 8 bases outside the gene matches. The CDR3 is 17 residues long. The germline gives CDR1 MRHNA, CDR2 SNTAGT. The CDR3 spells CASSDSARGPSTGELFF. The CDR3 DNA reads as TGTGCCAGCAGTGACTCTGCTAGGGGGCCGAGCACCGGGGAGCTGTTTTTT.

The J gene is TRBJ1-2, the V gene TRBV11-2, with TRBD1 matching 8 bases. The CDR3 contains 14 residues. Germline lookup yields CDR1 SGHAT and CDR2 FQNNGV. V shed 3 bases, J shed 3 bases, and the junction held 3 bases outside the gene matches. CDR3 residues: CASSLDRVDYGYTF. CDR3 bases: TGTGCCAGCAGCTTGGACAGGGTAGACTATGGCTACACCTTC.

The chain employs TRBV21-1 and TRBJ2-7; TRBD2, the D gene given by the table, was not confirmed from the DNA. TRBV21-1 is deemed a pseudogene. The CDR3 loop spans 15 amino acids. The CDR3 reads CASSKRGQTGHEQYF. CDR3 nucleotide sequence: TGTGCCAGCAGCAAACGAGGGCAAACTGGGCACGAGCAGTACTTC.

The gene calls are TRBV7-2 and TRBJ2-4; 8 bases line up with TRBD1. Germline V gene data show CDR1 as SGHTA and CDR2 as FQGNSA. V was clipped by 5 bases and J by 14 bases; unmatched bases: 8. This CDR3 is built from 12 residues. The DNA of the CDR3 is TGTGCCAGCAGCCTACGGACAGGGCGGGAGTACTTC. Encoded protein: CASSLRTGREYF.

This clone has only one observation. The chain recombines TRBV19 with TRBJ1-1; maybe TRBD1 (5 bases). CDR3 length: 15 amino acids. Trimming cost V 3 bases and J 0 bases, with 11 bases left between them. From germline, CDR1 is LNHDA and CDR2 SQIVND (reference sequence). In DNA form, the CDR3 reads TGTGCCAGTAGTATCATTGGGGGGATGAACACTGAAGCTTTCTTT. Encoded protein: CASSIIGGMNTEAFF.

The chain recombines TRBV4-2 with TRBJ2-3; 9 bases match TRBD2. CDR3 length: 18 residues. Looked up from germline, CDR1 is LGHNA and CDR2 is YNFKEQ. V was clipped by 0 bases and J by 0 bases; unmatched bases: 7. DNA for the CDR3: TGTGCCAGCAGCCAAGAGATTATTAGCGGGGGAAGCACAGATACGCAGTATTTT. Amino acids: CASSQEIISGGSTDTQYF.

CDR3 loop: CASTGGWETQYF. The CDR3 nucleotides are TGTGCCAGCACTGGGGGCTGGGAGACCCAGTACTTC. The V call is TRBV3-1 (or the pseudogene TRBV3-2), the J call TRBJ2-5, with D possibly matching TRBD1 (6 bases). Trimming took off 7 bases at V and 5 bases at J, with 11 bases between the two ends. The CDR3 extends over 12 amino acids. Germline V gives CDR1 LGHDT, CDR2 YNNKEL (reference sequence).

The rearrangement links TRBV11-3 to TRBJ2-1; 7 bases line up with TRBD1. With V trimmed by 2 bases and J by 8 bases, 9 bases remained unmatched. The CDR3 length is 15 residues. CDR1 is SGHNT, CDR2 YENEEA, per germline. The CDR3 bases are TGTGCCAGCAGCTTAAGTTCGACAGGGTTACATGAGCAGTTCTTC. Its protein product is CASSLSSTGLHEQFF.

The chain has TRBV9 and TRBJ2-7; 10 bases line up with TRBD1. With 4 bases clipped from V and 0 bases from J, the junction kept 4 bases outside the gene matches. CDR3 size: 15 residues. CDR1 is SGDLS and CDR2 is YYNGEE in the germline V gene. CDR3 sequence: CASSPGQGISYEQYF. Here the CDR3 DNA reads TGTGCCAGCAGCCCGGGACAGGGGATCTCCTACGAGCAGTACTTC.

The chain has TRBV2 and TRBJ2-7; D unclear. Germline V gene sequence: CDR1 SNHLY, CDR2 FYNNEI. The CDR3 has 12 amino acids. V lost 7 bases, J lost 2 bases, and 9 bases lay in between. The CDR3 DNA reads TGTGCCAGCACCCTAAGTGCCTACGAGCAGTACTTC. As protein: CASTLSAYEQYF.

The chain carries TRBV15 and TRBJ1-3; D is unclear. Per germline, CDR1 LNHNV and CDR2 YYDKDF (reference sequence). Trimming stripped 3 bases from V and 4 bases from J, with 22 bases between. This CDR3 has 18 residues. The CDR3 bases are TGTGCCACCAGCAGGCCCTTTTCCGACGCGGGCGCGGGAAACACCATATATTTT. Translation gives CATSRPFSDAGAGNTIYF.

V usage is TRBV12-3 or TRBV12-4 and J usage is TRBJ1-2, with D uncertain. The CDR3 covers 13 residues. V was clipped by 4 bases and J by 2 bases, with 8 bases between them. The CDR3 DNA is TGTGCCAGCAGTTACGGGAGGAACTATGGCTACACCTTC. It specifies CASSYGRNYGYTF.

This sequence joins TRBV3-1 (or the pseudogene TRBV3-2) and TRBJ1-2, with 12 bases identical to TRBD1. The CDR3 spans 17 residues. The V gene end was trimmed by 3 bases and the J gene end by 7 bases; junction bases not matched to a gene: 12. The germline V gene encodes CDR1 LGHDT and CDR2 YNNKEL (reference sequence). CDR3 sequence reads: CASSQIRWDRGRGGYTF. As DNA, the CDR3 is TGTGCCAGCAGCCAGATACGGTGGGACAGGGGGCGCGGTGGCTACACCTTC.

The chain is built from TRBV3-1 (or the pseudogene TRBV3-2) and TRBJ2-3; D unclear. The CDR3 length is 12 residues. Per germline, CDR1 LGHDT and CDR2 YNNKEL (reference sequence). Deletions cut 2 bases from V and 8 bases from J, with 8 bases between. CDR3 region: CASSQPTGTQYF. CDR3 nucleotides: TGTGCCAGCAGCCAACCCACCGGTACGCAGTATTTT.

The V gene is TRBV12-5, the J gene TRBJ1-5; 8 positions agree with TRBD1. This CDR3 contains 18 residues. The V gene end was trimmed by 5 bases and the J gene end by 0 bases; junction bases not matched to a gene: 12. Germline lookup yields CDR1 LGHNT and CDR2 FRNRAP. The CDR3, as DNA: TGTGCTAGTGGTACCGACAGGGGCGTTCGAACTAGCAATCAGCCCCAGCATTTT. This sequence encodes CASGTDRGVRTSNQPQHF.

The rearrangement uses TRBV21-1 and TRBJ1-1. TRBV21-1 is labeled a pseudogene. The CDR3 totals 15 residues. The CDR3 DNA is TGTGCCAGCAGCAAAGCCGGACGCCGGGGCACTGAAGCTTTCTTT. This gives the protein CASSKAGRRGTEAFF.

The V and J genes are TRBV14 and TRBJ2-1, with a weak D call TRBD2 (6 bases). The CDR3 has 17 residues. Trimming shortened V by 3 bases and J by 5 bases, and 20 bases separated the two germline ends. Germline lookup yields CDR1 SGHDN and CDR2 FVKESK. The CDR3 DNA sequence: TGTGCCAGCAGCCATCGTAAAGCGGGCAGTATGAACAATGAGCAGTTCTTC. Translated: CASSHRKAGSMNNEQFF.

This chain connects TRBV18 to TRBJ1-1; 9 bases agree with TRBD1. Germline values: CDR1 KGHSH, CDR2 LQKENI. This CDR3 is 15 amino acids long. The junction had 5 bases not matched to a gene; V was cut back by 3 bases and J by 3 bases. CDR3 amino acids: CASSPRTGEDTEAFF. CDR3 DNA: TGTGCCAGCTCACCCAGGACAGGGGAGGACACTGAAGCTTTCTTT.